These 25 T cell receptor beta chains were sequenced from one sample in a study of blood T cell repertoires in COVID-19. Data came from immunoSEQ multiplex PCR; TCRdb stores just in-frame clones and leaves some out. The sample lists approximately 50,000 clones; more than 85% were seen once. The source material was peripheral blood. These receptors were taken from a man aged 50 or older with active COVID-19.

The chain joins TRBV25-1 to TRBJ2-7; D perhaps matches TRBD2 (8 bases). The V gene's germline CDR1 is MGHDK and CDR2 SYGVNS. The CDR3 runs to 16 residues. V gave up 6 bases and J gave up 5 bases, with 23 bases separating them. CDR3: CASSHGGGRQGDEQYF. CDR3 nucleotides: TGTGCCAGCAGCCACGGGGGGGGACGACAGGGCGACGAGCAGTACTTC.

Only one count was recorded for this clone. The V and J genes are TRBV9 and TRBJ2-2; 10 bases map to TRBD2. The CDR3 totals 15 residues. Unmatched junction bases numbered 2, after V lost 0 bases and J lost 6 bases. Germline CDR1 reads SGDLS; CDR2 reads YYNGEE. The CDR3 region has the DNA TGTGCCAGCAGCGTAGGCAGCGGGGGGGCCGGGGAGCTGTTTTTT. It specifies CASSVGSGGAGELFF.

In DNA, the CDR3 is TGTGCCAGCAGCCAACTTCGGGGGGCCTTCACAGATACGCAGTATTTT. It is translated as CASSQLRGAFTDTQYF. The genes are TRBV14 and TRBJ2-3, with a tentative D call TRBD2 (7 bases). Trimming pared 2 bases from V and 2 bases from J, leaving 14 bases between. Germline lookup yields CDR1 SGHDN and CDR2 FVKESK. CDR3 size: 16 residues.

The chain employs TRBV30 and TRBJ2-7; possibly TRBD1 for D (6 bases). The CDR3 spans 14 residues. Germline V gene sequence: CDR1 GTSNPN, CDR2 SVGIG (reference sequence). The V gene lost 2 bases and the J gene lost 2 bases, with 13 bases spanning the gap. CDR3 bases: TGTGCCTGGAGTAGGGGGAAATTAGCCTACGAGCAGTACTTC. It yields the protein CAWSRGKLAYEQYF.

The V and J genes are TRBV7-2 and TRBJ2-2; 8 nucleotides agree with TRBD2. The V and J ends lost 3 bases and 0 bases, in that order; junction bases with no gene match: 3. Germline loops: CDR1 SGHTA, CDR2 FQGNSA. The CDR3 is 16 amino acids. CDR3 residues: CASSFQAGANTGELFF. CDR3 DNA sequence: TGTGCCAGCAGCTTCCAAGCGGGAGCGAACACCGGGGAGCTGTTTTTT. Looking up the rest from reference TRBV7-2 and TRBJ2-2 gives the full variable domain: GAGVSQSPSNKVTEKGKDVELRCDPISGHTALYWYRQSLGQGLEFLIYFQGNSAPDKSGLPSDRFSAERTGGSVSTLTIQRTQQEDSAVYLCASSFQAGANTGELFFGEGSRLTVL.

This chain uses TRBV18 with TRBJ2-1; 9 positions match TRBD2. The CDR3 length is 18 residues. V was clipped by 8 bases and J by 0 bases; unmatched bases: 14. The germline V gene has CDR1 KGHSH and CDR2 LQKENI. The CDR3 nucleotides read TGTGCCAGCCGAAGGGTGGGCCTAGCGGGGAGCTCCTACAATGAGCAGTTCTTC. This translates into CASRRVGLAGSSYNEQFF.

The J gene is TRBJ1-3, the V gene TRBV4-1, with 7 bases aligning to TRBD1. After removal of 3 bases from V and 0 bases from J, the junction contained 5 bases not matched to a gene. Germline V gene lookup returns CDR1 MGHRA and CDR2 YSYEKL. This CDR3 is built from 16 residues. The CDR3 is CASSQGTAISGNTIYF. The CDR3 DNA reads TGCGCCAGCAGCCAGGGGACAGCGATCTCTGGAAACACCATATATTTT.

The CDR3 DNA is TGTGCCAGCGTGGTCGGCGGACAGGGGGCGCAGGGTGGCTACACCTTC. Protein product: CASVVGGQGAQGGYTF. The chain combines TRBV2 with TRBJ1-2; 11 nucleotides match TRBD1. Germline-derived CDR1 and CDR2 are SNHLY and FYNNEI. Trimming removed 8 bases from V and 7 bases from J; junction bases left unmatched: 15. This CDR3 region has 16 residues.

V and J are TRBV2 and TRBJ2-5; 9 bases are a match to TRBD2. The J segment lost 4 bases and the V segment lost 4 bases, leaving 13 bases of the junction unmatched. This CDR3 spans 17 amino acids. Germline V CDR1 and CDR2: SNHLY, FYNNEI. This CDR3 reads CASSGVDSGSWGETQYF. In nucleotides, the CDR3 is TGTGCCAGCAGTGGGGTGGATAGCGGGAGTTGGGGAGAGACCCAGTACTTC.

This chain links TRBV27 with TRBJ1-2, with TRBD1 matching over 8 bases. Per the germline V gene, CDR1 is MNHEY and CDR2 is SMNVEV (reference sequence). This CDR3 region has 14 residues. Germline trimming cut 3 bases from V and 4 bases from J; bases unmatched to any gene: 4. The CDR3 loop reads CASSFSGGVYGYTF. DNA of the CDR3: TGTGCCAGCAGTTTCTCAGGGGGCGTCTATGGCTACACCTTC.

The chain has TRBV6-6 and TRBJ1-2; 7 bases line up with TRBD1. The CDR3 loop spans 13 amino acids. Germline CDR1 and CDR2: MNHNY and SVGAGI (reference sequence). The V and J ends lost 4 bases and 2 bases, in that order; junction bases with no gene match: 1. CDR3 nucleotides: TGTGCCAGCAGTTTACAGGGGAACTATGGCTACACCTTC. Its translation is CASSLQGNYGYTF.

The V and J genes are TRBV11-2 and TRBJ2-2; D uncertain. This CDR3 region has 13 residues. The germline V gene has CDR1 SGHAT and CDR2 FQNNGV. Deletions cut 2 bases from V and 5 bases from J, with 6 bases between. CDR3 sequence: CASSLTRTGELFF. In DNA form, the CDR3 reads TGTGCCAGCAGCTTAACACGAACCGGGGAGCTGTTTTTT.

V and J are TRBV7-9 and TRBJ1-3; 7 bases match TRBD1. CDR1 is SEHNR, CDR2 FQNEAQ, per germline (reference sequence). The V and J ends lost 7 bases and 7 bases, in that order; junction bases with no gene match: 13. CDR3 length: 15 amino acids. The CDR3 nucleotides are TGTGCCAGCACCCAATCTCAAACAGGGGCCAACACCATATATTTT. Protein: CASTQSQTGANTIYF.

The V gene is TRBV9, the J gene TRBJ2-3, with D perhaps TRBD2 (5 bases). Germline CDR1 reads SGDLS; CDR2 reads YYNGEE. V lost 0 bases, J lost 6 bases, and 23 bases lay in between. The CDR3 length is 18 residues. In DNA, the CDR3 is TGTGCCAGCAGCGTAGCTACGGAGACCCTCCCGGGGTTGGATACGCAGTATTTT. This translates into CASSVATETLPGLDTQYF.

Only one count was recorded for this clone. The chain links TRBV11-2 to TRBJ2-3; 13 bases fit TRBD2. Germline values: CDR1 SGHAT, CDR2 FQNNGV. The CDR3 is 15 amino acids. Trimming cost V 3 bases and J 4 bases; bases outside gene matches: 1. The CDR3 is CASSLGLAGPDTQYF. CDR3 DNA: TGTGCCAGCAGCTTGGGACTAGCGGGGCCAGATACGCAGTATTTT.

The V and J genes are TRBV30 and TRBJ1-5; no definite D call. Germline assignment: CDR1 GTSNPN and CDR2 SVGIG (reference sequence). V was trimmed by 5 bases and J by 4 bases, leaving 12 bases between them. CDR3 size: 13 residues. The CDR3 DNA sequence: TGTGCCTGGGGTTACGGTCGGAATCAGCCCCAGCATTTT. Protein sequence: CAWGYGRNQPQHF.

CDR3 amino acids: CASSKKGLAETGELFF. The DNA for the CDR3 is TGTGCCAGCAGCAAAAAAGGACTAGCGGAGACCGGGGAGCTGTTTTTT. The chain links TRBV21-1 to TRBJ2-2; TRBD2 is the table's D call and was not checked against the DNA. TRBV21-1 is flagged as a pseudogene. The length of the CDR3 is 16 residues.

The genes are TRBV29-1 and TRBJ2-7; the D gene is possibly TRBD2 (5 bases). The CDR3 sequence is 12 residues long. In germline, CDR1 is SQVTM, CDR2 ANQGSEA. V shed 4 bases and J shed 2 bases, with 9 bases lying between them. CDR3 region: CSVADSAYEQYF. CDR3 bases: TGCAGCGTTGCTGATAGCGCCTACGAGCAGTACTTC.

CDR3 in DNA: TGTGCCAGCAGCTTAGGGCGCACAGGGAGCTATAATTCACCCCTCCACTTT. This translates into CASSLGRTGSYNSPLHF. V usage is TRBV7-2 and J usage is TRBJ1-6; possibly TRBD1 for D (6 bases). Germline-derived CDR1 and CDR2 are SGHTA and FQGNSA. This CDR3 has 17 residues. Deletions cut 1 base from V and 3 bases from J, with 13 bases between.

The chain uses TRBV2 and TRBJ2-3; perhaps TRBD2 as D (6 bases). Trimming cost V 5 bases and J 2 bases, with 11 bases left between them. The CDR3 extends over 14 amino acids. Germline V gene lookup returns CDR1 SNHLY and CDR2 FYNNEI. The CDR3: CASSSGGNTDTQYF. CDR3 bases: TGTGCCAGCAGTTCTGGGGGGAACACAGATACGCAGTATTTT.

The chain uses TRBV6-1 and TRBJ2-3; D possibly corresponds to TRBD2 (5 bases). The germline V and J ends were trimmed by 3 bases and 5 bases, with 12 bases remaining between them. The CDR3 extends over 14 amino acids. CDR1 is MNHNS and CDR2 is SASEGT in the germline V gene. CDR3 nucleotides: TGTGCCAGCAGTGACGGGATCGGAGGAGATACGCAGTATTTT. The encoded protein is CASSDGIGGDTQYF.

J is TRBJ1-4 and V is TRBV2; the D is unclear. The germline V and J ends were trimmed by 6 bases and 8 bases, with 13 bases remaining between them. Per the germline V gene, CDR1 is SNHLY and CDR2 is FYNNEI. The CDR3 is 13 residues long. This chain's CDR3 is CASRLPVEEKLFF. The CDR3 DNA follows: TGTGCCAGCAGGCTCCCGGTCGAGGAAAAACTGTTTTTT.

V and J are TRBV28 and TRBJ2-4; TRBD1 aligns across 7 bases. CDR1 is MDHEN and CDR2 is SYDVKM in the germline V gene. The V and J ends lost 6 bases and 0 bases, in that order; junction bases with no gene match: 8. This CDR3 region has 16 residues. In DNA form, the CDR3 reads TGTGCCAGCAGCTTTCAGGGGGTTCTAGCCAAAAACATTCAGTACTTC. It codes for CASSFQGVLAKNIQYF.

The chain couples TRBV2 to TRBJ2-7, with D possibly TRBD2 on 5 matching bases. This CDR3 spans 12 amino acids. Per germline, CDR1 SNHLY and CDR2 FYNNEI. Trimming cost V 5 bases and J 3 bases, with 8 bases left between them. CDR3 in amino acids: CASSTTSYEQYF. CDR3 in DNA: TGTGCCAGCAGTACTACTAGCTACGAGCAGTACTTC.

The chain is built from TRBV5-1 and TRBJ2-3, with 10 bases identical to TRBD2. Germline V gives CDR1 SGHRS, CDR2 YFSETQ. Losses at the gene ends were 9 bases for V and 4 bases for J; bases not matched to a gene: 8. The CDR3 consists of 14 residues. This chain's CDR3 is CATKRGGLSDTQYF. In DNA form, the CDR3 reads TGCGCCACCAAGCGGGGGGGCTTGTCAGATACGCAGTATTTT.